These 4 T cell receptor beta chains were all obtained from the same sample, sequenced in a study of CD8 T cells in Susac syndrome. RNA in amounts of roughly 0.5 to 1 ug was reverse transcribed with random hexamers. Each CDR3 protein gets one entry after TCRdb re-called the immunoSEQ multiplex PCR reads with MiXCR. Of around 270,000 distinct CDR3 sequences in the sample, roughly 85% were seen once. The sequenced sample was CD8+ T cells from PBMCs. The receptor set was obtained from a human donor with multiple sclerosis.

The CDR3 region has the DNA TGTGCCAGCAGCTTTCTAGCGGGAGGGCGGGCAGATACGCAGTATTTT. It yields the protein CASSFLAGGRADTQYF. This chain connects TRBV11-2 to TRBJ2-3; 12 positions match TRBD2. Germline V CDR1 and CDR2: SGHAT, FQNNGV. This CDR3 is 16 amino acids long. Trimming cost V 3 bases and J 4 bases; bases outside gene matches: 5.

Here the CDR3 DNA reads TGTGCCAGCAGTCCCTGGGGGGCAGGGGATGGGGCGGGCAATCAGCCCCAGCATTTT. Residues: CASSPWGAGDGAGNQPQHF. The J gene is TRBJ1-5, the V gene TRBV28, with D maybe TRBD1 (6 bases). The CDR3 has 19 residues. Germline-derived CDR1 and CDR2 are MDHEN and SYDVKM. Trimming removed 5 bases from V and 2 bases from J, with 25 bases in between.

The genes are TRBV27 and TRBJ2-2; D unclear. The CDR3 is made up of 13 amino acids. Germline V CDR1 and CDR2: MNHEY, SMNVEV (reference sequence). Trimming left V 3 bases short and J 6 bases short, with 8 bases between. The DNA of the CDR3 is TGTGCCAGCAGTTTGGGATTCCCCGGGGAGCTGTTTTTT. Its protein product is CASSLGFPGELFF.

This clonotype was recorded only once. The rearrangement links TRBV4-3 to TRBJ2-3, with a possible D match to TRBD2 (6 bases). Germline V gene sequence: CDR1 LGHNA, CDR2 YSLEER. Trimming took off 0 bases at V and 3 bases at J, with 10 bases between the two ends. The CDR3 loop spans 15 amino acids. CDR3 coding DNA: TGCGCCAGCAGCCAAGATGGAGGGAGGACAGATACGCAGTATTTT. This encodes CASSQDGGRTDTQYF.